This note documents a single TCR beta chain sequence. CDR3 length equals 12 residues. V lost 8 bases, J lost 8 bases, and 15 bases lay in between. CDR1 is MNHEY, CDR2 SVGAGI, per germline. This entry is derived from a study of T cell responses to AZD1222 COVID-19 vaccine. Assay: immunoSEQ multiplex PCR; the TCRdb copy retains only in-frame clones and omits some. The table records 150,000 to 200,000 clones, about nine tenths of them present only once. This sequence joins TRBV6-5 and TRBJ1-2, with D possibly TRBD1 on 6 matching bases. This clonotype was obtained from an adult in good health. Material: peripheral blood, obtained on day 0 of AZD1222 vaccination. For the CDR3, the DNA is TGTGCCAGCTCCGCCAGGGGCTGGGGCTACACCTTC. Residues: CASSARGWGYTF.